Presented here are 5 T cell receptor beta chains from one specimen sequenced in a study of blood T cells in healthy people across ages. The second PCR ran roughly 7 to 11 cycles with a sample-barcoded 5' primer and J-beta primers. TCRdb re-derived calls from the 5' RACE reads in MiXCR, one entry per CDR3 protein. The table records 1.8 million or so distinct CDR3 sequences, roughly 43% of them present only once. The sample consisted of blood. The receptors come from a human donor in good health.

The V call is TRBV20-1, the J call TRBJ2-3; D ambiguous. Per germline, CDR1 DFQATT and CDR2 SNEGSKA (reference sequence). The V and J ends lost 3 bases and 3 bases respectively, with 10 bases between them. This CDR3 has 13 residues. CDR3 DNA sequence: TGCAGTGCTAGCAATAGGAGAACAGATACGCAGTATTTT. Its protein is CSASNRRTDTQYF.

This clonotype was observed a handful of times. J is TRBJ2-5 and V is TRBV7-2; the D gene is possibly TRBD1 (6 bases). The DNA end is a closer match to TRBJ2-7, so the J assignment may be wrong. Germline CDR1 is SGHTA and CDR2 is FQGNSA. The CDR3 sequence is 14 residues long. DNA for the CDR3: TGTGCCAGCAGCCCCACCAACAGGGCGCCCGAGCAGTACTTC. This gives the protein CASSPTNRAPEQYF.

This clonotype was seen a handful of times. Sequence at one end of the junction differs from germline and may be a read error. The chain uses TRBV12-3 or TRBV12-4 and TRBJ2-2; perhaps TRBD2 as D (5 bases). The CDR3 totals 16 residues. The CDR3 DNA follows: TGTGCCAGCAGTTTTCGGAATACTCCCGACACCGGGGAGCTGTGTTTT. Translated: CASSFRNTPDTGELCF.

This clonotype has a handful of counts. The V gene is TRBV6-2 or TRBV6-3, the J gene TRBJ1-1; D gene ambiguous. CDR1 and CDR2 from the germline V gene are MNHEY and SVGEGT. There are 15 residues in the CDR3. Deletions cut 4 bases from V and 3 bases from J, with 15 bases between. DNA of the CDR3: TGTGCCAGCAGTTGGGAAGGACTTCTGGACACTGAAGCTTTCTTT. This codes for CASSWEGLLDTEAFF.

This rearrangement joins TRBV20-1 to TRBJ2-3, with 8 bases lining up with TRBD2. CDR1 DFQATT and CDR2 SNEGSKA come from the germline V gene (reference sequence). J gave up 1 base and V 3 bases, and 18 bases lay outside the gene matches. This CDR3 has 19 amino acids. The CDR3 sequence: CSASNGLSAGGVGTDTQYF. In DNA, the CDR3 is TGCAGTGCTAGTAACGGTCTCTCGGCGGGGGGCGTAGGCACAGATACGCAGTATTTT.